One sample yielded the 2 T cell receptor beta chains listed below, sequenced in a study of T-cell memory formation after mild COVID-19 (dated by TCRdb to the early 2020s). Library preparation employed 5' RACE. Sequencing instrument: Illumina NovaSeq 6000. TCRdb passed the public sequencing reads through fastp at Q25 and MiXCR, retaining productive beta sequences. Rows are combined by CDR3 protein, so each entry shows the most common genes and DNA. For this sample there are hundreds of thousands of distinct CDR3 sequences; around 15% appear just once. 22% of the sample is in the top ten clones. The sequenced material came from PBMCs or a T cell subset sorted from them (not recorded which). These receptor sequences come from a man between 18 and 29 years old who had mild COVID-19 (a few samples of this study predate the infection). The sample titles of this study are shuffled in the database, so cell type and time point are left out; the donor was told from shared clones.

Only a few counts were recorded for this clonotype. This chain links TRBV4-3 with TRBJ2-5; 12 positions match TRBD2. The CDR3 contains 17 residues. Losses at the gene ends were 1 base for V and 1 base for J; bases not matched to a gene: 4. Germline lookup yields CDR1 LGHNA and CDR2 YSLEER. The CDR3 spells CASSQARTSGTQETQYF. The CDR3 bases are TGCGCCAGCAGCCAAGCCCGGACTAGCGGGACCCAAGAGACCCAGTACTTC.

This clonotype turned up a few times. This chain links TRBV29-1 with TRBJ1-1; maybe TRBD1 (5 bases). From germline, CDR1 is SQVTM and CDR2 ANQGSEA. Trimming cost V 5 bases and J 1 base, with 8 bases left between them. The CDR3 is made up of 12 amino acids. In DNA form, the CDR3 reads TGCAGCGTTACAAGGGGGAACACTGAAGCTTTCTTT. This translates into CSVTRGNTEAFF.